Below, 12 T cell receptor beta chains from the same sample are listed, as sequenced in a study of cytomegalovirus exposure and HLA in healthy donors. PCR primers comprised 60 Vbeta and 13 Jbeta primers. Only in-frame clones appear in the TCRdb table, and some are missing; sequencing was by immunoSEQ multiplex PCR. The sample lists about 130,000 clones, about 80% occurring once. Sequenced sample: PBMCs. Receptors were obtained from a man between 25 and 39 years old in good health.

The rearrangement links TRBV27 to TRBJ1-1, with a weak D call TRBD1 (6 bases). Germline CDR1 reads MNHEY; CDR2 reads SMNVEV (reference sequence). The CDR3 is 13 amino acids. The germline V and J ends were trimmed by 6 bases and 3 bases, with 11 bases remaining between them. CDR3 in amino acids: CASRWTEDTEAFF. CDR3 DNA sequence: TGTGCCAGCAGGTGGACAGAAGACACTGAAGCTTTCTTT.

This chain connects TRBV7-9 to TRBJ2-5, with a possible D match to TRBD1 (6 bases). The V gene lost 5 bases and the J gene lost 6 bases, with 19 bases spanning the gap. Germline V CDR1 and CDR2: SEHNR, FQNEAQ (reference sequence). The CDR3 has 15 amino acids. The CDR3 loop reads CASSQLDQGWQTQYF. The CDR3 nucleotides are TGTGCCAGCAGCCAGCTCGATCAGGGGTGGCAGACCCAGTACTTC.

The genes are TRBV29-1 and TRBJ2-1, with 8 bases fitting TRBD2. With 7 bases clipped from V and 7 bases from J, the junction kept 21 bases outside the gene matches. Germline V gives CDR1 SQVTM, CDR2 ANQGSEA. The CDR3 is 17 residues long. The CDR3 reads CSAGRLSPGGPGNEQFF. CDR3 bases: TGCAGCGCTGGACGGCTCTCTCCGGGAGGGCCTGGTAATGAGCAGTTCTTC.

The chain is built from TRBV2 and TRBJ1-1, with D possibly being TRBD1 (6 bases). Deletions cut 5 bases from V and 7 bases from J, with 14 bases between. This CDR3 region has 13 residues. Germline-derived CDR1 and CDR2 are SNHLY and FYNNEI. DNA for the CDR3: TGTGCCAGCAGTATATACAGGGTGGGTGAAGCTTTCTTT. It translates to CASSIYRVGEAFF.

J is TRBJ2-1 and V is TRBV28, with D unclear. With 7 bases removed from V and 4 bases from J, the gap between germline ends came to 14 bases. This CDR3 is 14 amino acids long. Germline V lookup: CDR1 MDHEN, CDR2 SYDVKM. CDR3 in amino acids: CASTPSGLYNEQFF. Written as DNA, the CDR3 is TGTGCCAGCACCCCCTCGGGTCTATACAATGAGCAGTTCTTC. Supplemented by reference TRBV28 and TRBJ2-1, the full variable domain reads DVKVTQSSRYLVKRTGEKVFLECVQDMDHENMFWYRQDPGLGLRLIYFSYDVKMKEKGDIPEGYSVSREKKERFSLILESASTNQTSMYLCASTPSGLYNEQFFGPGTRLTVL.

The chain links TRBV5-1 to TRBJ2-2; 8 bases align to TRBD2. The V segment lost 4 bases and the J segment 3 bases; nucleotides outside the gene matches: 8. Germline V CDR1 and CDR2: SGHRS, YFSETQ. This CDR3 spans 16 amino acids. The CDR3 DNA reads as TGCGCCAGCAGCCCCCCGACAGCGGGGGACACCGGGGAGCTGTTTTTT. It codes for CASSPPTAGDTGELFF.

The chain joins TRBV7-9 to TRBJ1-4; D might be TRBD1 (6 bases). Germline CDR1 is SEHNR and CDR2 is FQNEAQ (reference sequence). With 1 base removed from V and 4 bases from J, the gap between germline ends came to 10 bases. The CDR3 runs to 15 residues. The CDR3 region has the DNA TGTGCCAGCAGCTTAGTCAGGGGAAGTAATGAAAAACTGTTTTTT. Translated: CASSLVRGSNEKLFF.

The chain has TRBV18 and TRBJ2-7; a weak D match, TRBD2 (6 bases). This CDR3 comprises 15 residues. Germline loops: CDR1 KGHSH, CDR2 LQKENI. V was shortened by 3 bases and J by 4 bases, with 16 bases between the two germline ends. Written as DNA, the CDR3 is TGTGCCAGCTCACCCCTTCGGGGGAACAGGTACGAGCAGTACTTC. Translating it yields CASSPLRGNRYEQYF.

The chain links TRBV5-4 to TRBJ2-1; 9 bases match TRBD2. This CDR3 is built from 15 residues. The germline gives CDR1 SGHNT, CDR2 YYREEE (reference sequence). The junction had 10 bases not matched to a gene; V was cut back by 9 bases and J by 3 bases. The CDR3 loop reads CATRPRLAVYNEQFF. The CDR3 DNA reads TGTGCCACCCGACCAAGACTAGCGGTCTACAATGAGCAGTTCTTC.

This chain uses TRBV30 with TRBJ1-3, with a tentative D call TRBD1 (5 bases). CDR1 and CDR2 (germline): GTSNPN, SVGIG (reference sequence). This CDR3 is 15 amino acids long. V was cut by 1 base and J by 2 bases, with 12 bases left in between. The DNA for the CDR3 is TGTGCCTGGAGTGCGGTCAGACAGACTGGAAACACCATATATTTT. Translated, it gives CAWSAVRQTGNTIYF.

The chain employs TRBV5-6 and TRBJ2-2; 10 bases are a match to TRBD1. The germline CDR1 and CDR2 sequences are SGHDT and YYEEEE. The CDR3 covers 16 residues. The junction had 10 bases not matched to a gene; V was cut back by 7 bases and J by 4 bases. CDR3 sequence (DNA): TGTGCCAGCGGGCCCTTGACAGGGGGCTTCACCGGGGAGCTGTTTTTT. Translation: CASGPLTGGFTGELFF.

The chain employs TRBV28 and TRBJ1-5; D not certain. This CDR3 has 15 amino acids. Deletions cut 5 bases from V and 7 bases from J, with 18 bases between. The germline V gene encodes CDR1 MDHEN and CDR2 SYDVKM. CDR3 residues: CASSASTGSHQPQHF. The CDR3 DNA is TGTGCCAGCAGTGCTTCAACGGGGTCGCACCAGCCCCAGCATTTT.